Below, 9 T cell receptor beta chains from the same sample are listed, as sequenced in a study of blood T cells in healthy people across ages. PCR was performed a second time for 7 to 11 cycles using a sample-barcoded 5' primer and a J-beta primer mix. In TCRdb, the 5' RACE reads were re-called with MiXCR into one record per CDR3 protein. The sample carries fewer than 1,000,000 distinct CDR3 sequences, around 42% recorded once. The sample taken for sequencing was blood. Receptors originate from a man between 60 and 75 years old in good health.

The rearrangement uses TRBV24-1 and TRBJ2-1; 9 positions agree with TRBD1. CDR3 length: 16 residues. J gave up 8 bases and V 6 bases, and 13 bases lay outside the gene matches. Germline CDR1 is KGHDR and CDR2 is SFDVKD. CDR3 in amino acids: CATSPAPGQGTDEQFF. Written as DNA, the CDR3 is TGTGCCACCAGTCCGGCTCCCGGACAGGGGACGGATGAGCAGTTCTTC.

This clonotype turned up a few times. The CDR3 protein is CASSFGGGDGYTF. CDR3 DNA: TGTGCCAGCAGTTTCGGCGGGGGCGATGGCTACACCTTC. V usage is TRBV7-9 and J usage is TRBJ1-2, with a weak D call TRBD1 (6 bases). Germline lookup yields CDR1 SEHNR and CDR2 FQNEAQ (reference sequence). The CDR3 spans 13 residues. The V and J ends lost 6 bases and 6 bases respectively, with 14 bases between them.

Concerning this clonotype: The junction and the germline gene differ at one end; a read error may be behind it. This sequence joins TRBV12-3 or TRBV12-4 and TRBJ2-1; D remains unclear. CDR3 length equals 14 residues. In DNA, the CDR3 is TGTGCCAGCACCCTCCGAGGCTCCTCCAATGAGCAGTTCTTC. Translated, it gives CASTLRGSSNEQFF.

V gene TRBV6-5 combines with J gene TRBJ2-7, with TRBD1 matching over 8 bases. Trimming cost V 5 bases and J 2 bases; bases outside gene matches: 8. This CDR3 is built from 15 residues. The V gene's germline CDR1 is MNHEY and CDR2 SVGAGI. DNA of the CDR3: TGTGCCAGCAGTACCAGCAGGGGGCTGACCTACGAGCAGTACTTC. Residues: CASSTSRGLTYEQYF.

This clonotype occurred many times. V and J are TRBV29-1 and TRBJ2-7, with TRBD1 as a possible D gene (5 bases). This CDR3 region has 13 residues. Trimming took off 6 bases at V and 4 bases at J, with 16 bases between the two ends. Looked up from germline, CDR1 is SQVTM and CDR2 is ANQGSEA. CDR3 in amino acids: CSVAQGLSYEQYF. CDR3 DNA: TGCAGCGTCGCTCAGGGTTTGAGTTACGAGCAGTACTTC.

About this clonotype: An end of the junction differs from the germline gene, which may be a read error. The rearrangement links TRBV11-3 to TRBJ2-1, with 7 bases fitting TRBD2. Germline V lookup: CDR1 SGHNT, CDR2 YENEEA. The CDR3 runs to 15 residues. The CDR3 DNA follows: TGTGCCAGCAGCATAGAGGCGGGGGTATACAATGAGCAGTTCTTC. Translation: CASSIEAGVYNEQFF. The full variable domain, completed using reference TRBV11-3 and TRBJ2-1, is EAGVVQSPRYKIIEKKQPVAFWCNPISGHNTLYWYLQNLGQGPELLIRYENEEAVDDSQLPKDRFSAERLKGVDSTLKIQPAELGDSAVYLCASSIEAGVYNEQFFGPGTRLTVL.

This clonotype was detected only a few times. J is TRBJ2-1 and V is TRBV9; 8 nucleotides agree with TRBD2. Per the germline V gene, CDR1 is SGDLS and CDR2 is YYNGEE. J lost 11 bases, V lost 3 bases, and 13 bases had no gene match. The CDR3 runs 15 residues. CDR3 bases: TGTGCCAGCAGCGCCAGCGGGGGAATGACAAGCAAGCAGTTCTTC. Translation: CASSASGGMTSKQFF.

This clonotype was seen more than once but under ten times. The chain uses TRBV6-2 or TRBV6-3 and TRBJ2-7; 9 bases align to TRBD2. With 7 bases clipped from V and 5 bases from J, the junction kept 12 bases outside the gene matches. The CDR3 loop spans 15 amino acids. CDR1 is MNHEY, CDR2 SVGEGT, per germline. CDR3 coding DNA: TGTGCCAGCACCCGAGGTAGCGGGGGTAGCCACGAGCAGTACTTC. Encoded protein: CASTRGSGGSHEQYF.

The V gene is TRBV29-1, the J gene TRBJ1-2; TRBD1 might be the D (6 bases). There are 14 residues in the CDR3. Deletions cut 6 bases from V and 0 bases from J, with 14 bases between. Germline-derived CDR1 and CDR2 are SQVTM and ANQGSEA. The CDR3 nucleotides are TGCAGCGTCCCTCAGGGGAGATCTAACTATGGCTACACCTTC. Translated: CSVPQGRSNYGYTF.